This T cell receptor beta chain came from a study of siplizumab effects on memory and regulatory T cells. Libraries were prepared by immunoSEQ multiplex PCR; TCRdb keeps only in-frame clonotypes and omits some of them. In the table there are approximately 100,000 clones, 91% of which are singletons. Losses at the gene ends were 5 bases for V and 5 bases for J; bases not matched to a gene: 11. The germline V gene has CDR1 MNHEY and CDR2 SVGAGI. The CDR3 covers 15 residues. The chain joins TRBV6-5 to TRBJ2-7; 8 bases are shared with TRBD2. Input material: CD4+ T cells sorted from blood. This clonotype was obtained from a human donor in good health. Some clones in this sample may be carry-over from other donors' samples. Here the CDR3 reads CASSRASGSGNEQYF. CDR3 nucleotide sequence: TGTGCCAGCAGTAGGGCGAGCGGGAGCGGGAACGAGCAGTACTTC.